These 16 T cell receptor beta chains came from one sample sequenced in a study of CD8 T cells in Susac syndrome. Reverse transcription used roughly 0.5 to 1 ug RNA and random hexamers. TCRdb reprocessed the immunoSEQ multiplex PCR reads with MiXCR, giving one entry per CDR3 protein. The sample includes some 150,000 distinct CDR3 sequences, roughly 94% seen only once; the top ten take over 0.07%. The sequencing sample was made of CD4+ T cells from PBMCs. The receptor set was obtained from a human donor in good health.

Only one count was recorded for this clonotype. The rearrangement joins TRBV16 to TRBJ1-2, with a possible D match to TRBD1 (6 bases). V dropped 0 bases and J dropped 7 bases, with 18 bases sitting between them. Germline V gene data show CDR1 as KGHSY and CDR2 as FQNENV. The CDR3 sequence is 16 residues long. The chain's CDR3 is CASSQSWRPGEVGYTF. The CDR3 DNA reads as TGTGCCAGCAGCCAATCATGGCGGCCAGGGGAGGTTGGCTACACCTTC. The full variable domain, its missing parts supplied by reference TRBV16 and TRBJ1-2, is GEEVAQTPKHLVRGEGQKAKLYCAPIKGHSYVFWYQQVLKNEFKFLISFQNENVFDETGMPKERFSAKCLPNSPCSLEIQATKLEDSAVYFCASSQSWRPGEVGYTFGSGTRLTVV.

The J gene is TRBJ1-5, the V gene TRBV15; D might be TRBD1 (6 bases). This CDR3 is built from 15 residues. Looked up from germline, CDR1 is LNHNV and CDR2 is YYDKDF (reference sequence). Trimming removed 6 bases at V and 5 bases at J, with 17 bases between. CDR3 in DNA: TGTGCCACCAGGGACCAGGCCTCAGGGGATCAGCCCCAGCATTTT. Translated, it gives CATRDQASGDQPQHF.

The chain combines TRBV5-5 with TRBJ1-4; no reliable D call. Germline CDR1 and CDR2: SGHKS and YYEKEE (reference sequence). This CDR3 is 11 amino acids long. The V end lost 1 base, the J end lost 5 bases, and 0 bases lay between the germline ends. CDR3 in amino acids: CASSLNEKLFF. As DNA, the CDR3 is TGTGCCAGCAGCTTGAATGAAAAACTGTTTTTT.

The rearrangement joins TRBV20-1 to TRBJ1-1; maybe TRBD1 (6 bases). Germline CDR1 reads DFQATT; CDR2 reads SNEGSKA (reference sequence). Trimming cost V 8 bases and J 8 bases, with 15 bases left between them. CDR3 length equals 11 residues. This CDR3 reads CSPRGGVEAFF. As DNA, the CDR3 is TGCAGTCCCCGCGGGGGCGTCGAAGCTTTCTTT.

The gene calls are TRBV20-1 and TRBJ1-1; TRBD1 matches 7 bases. CDR1 is DFQATT and CDR2 is SNEGSKA in the germline V gene (reference sequence). V lost 3 bases to trimming and J lost 0 bases; unmatched junction nucleotides: 1. CDR3 length equals 13 residues. In DNA form, the CDR3 reads TGCAGTGCTAGGGGGACAGTGAACACTGAAGCTTTCTTT. It translates to CSARGTVNTEAFF.

CDR3 sequence (DNA): TGCGCCAGCAGCCAAGATTGGGACAGGGACAGCTCCTACAATGAGCAGTTCTTC. Residues: CASSQDWDRDSSYNEQFF. V is TRBV4-1 and J is TRBJ2-1; 9 nucleotides line up with TRBD1. The germline CDR1 and CDR2 sequences are MGHRA and YSYEKL. The CDR3 runs 18 residues. Losses at the gene ends were 0 bases for V and 0 bases for J; bases not matched to a gene: 6.

The chain links TRBV28 to TRBJ1-2, with D possibly TRBD1 on 6 matching bases. Trimming took off 3 bases at V and 8 bases at J, with 19 bases between the two ends. CDR1 is MDHEN and CDR2 is SYDVKM in the germline V gene. The CDR3 sequence is 15 residues long. CDR3 sequence (DNA): TGTGCCAGCAGTTTGGTTGGGGGGGGCGCGTCCGGCTACACCTTC. Translation gives CASSLVGGGASGYTF.

The chain couples TRBV30 to TRBJ1-1; D not certain. With 1 base removed from V and 7 bases from J, the gap between germline ends came to 13 bases. CDR3 length equals 13 residues. Per germline, CDR1 GTSNPN and CDR2 SVGIG (reference sequence). The CDR3 spells CAWSDTRKLEAFF. In DNA, the CDR3 is TGTGCCTGGAGTGATACTCGCAAGCTTGAAGCTTTCTTT.

The V and J genes are TRBV20-1 and TRBJ2-5, with a possible D match to TRBD1 (6 bases). Trimming took off 1 base at V and 1 base at J, with 10 bases between the two ends. There are 14 residues in the CDR3. CDR1 and CDR2 from the germline V gene are DFQATT and SNEGSKA (reference sequence). CDR3 protein: CSARGNRAQETQYF. CDR3 nucleotide sequence: TGCAGTGCTAGAGGGAACAGGGCCCAAGAGACCCAGTACTTC.

The J gene is TRBJ2-7, the V gene TRBV9, with TRBD2 as a possible D gene (6 bases). Germline CDR1 reads SGDLS; CDR2 reads YYNGEE. CDR3 size: 16 residues. Trimming stripped 0 bases from V and 2 bases from J, with 15 bases between. CDR3: CASSVAGGRQAYEQYF. CDR3 nucleotide sequence: TGTGCCAGCAGCGTAGCTGGGGGGAGGCAGGCCTACGAGCAGTACTTC.

This rearrangement joins TRBV6-2 or TRBV6-3 to TRBJ2-7, with 9 bases matching TRBD1. Germline V gives CDR1 MNHEY, CDR2 SVGEGT. V lost 4 bases, J lost 7 bases, and 11 bases stayed unmatched. CDR3 length: 15 amino acids. This CDR3 reads CASSSTGQGLKEQYF. The CDR3 region has the DNA TGTGCCAGCAGTTCGACCGGACAGGGGCTAAAGGAGCAGTACTTC.

This clonotype has only a few counts. The V gene is TRBV30, the J gene TRBJ1-2; D is unclear. This CDR3 has 15 amino acids. V was cut by 2 bases and J by 3 bases, with 16 bases left in between. Germline V gene lookup returns CDR1 GTSNPN and CDR2 SVGIG (reference sequence). In nucleotides, the CDR3 is TGTGCCTGGAGTTTCCCGACCGGAAGGGACTATGGCTACACCTTC. Encoded protein: CAWSFPTGRDYGYTF.

This chain links TRBV2 with TRBJ2-1; 10 nucleotides align to TRBD2. In germline, CDR1 is SNHLY, CDR2 FYNNEI. The CDR3 has 13 amino acids. Trimming took 6 bases from V and 13 from J; bases not matched to a gene: 9. The DNA for the CDR3 is TGTGCCAGCAGCAGCGGGAGGGGTCTCGGTCAGTTCTTC. Protein: CASSSGRGLGQFF.

Here the CDR3 reads CASSLAVEATYEQYF. In DNA, the CDR3 is TGTGCCAGCAGCTTAGCCGTGGAGGCCACCTACGAGCAGTACTTC. V usage is TRBV7-9 and J usage is TRBJ2-7, with D possibly TRBD2 on 5 matching bases. CDR3 length equals 15 residues. CDR1 and CDR2 (germline): SEHNR, FQNEAQ (reference sequence). Trimming took 0 bases from V and 2 from J, leaving 11 bases between them.

This clonotype occurred once. The chain has TRBV20-1 and TRBJ1-1, with D hard to call. The CDR3 extends over 13 amino acids. Germline CDR1 reads DFQATT; CDR2 reads SNEGSKA (reference sequence). The ends were cut back, 1 base at V and 5 bases at J, with 11 bases in the middle. The CDR3 spells CSARAWVRTEAFF. The CDR3 DNA is TGCAGTGCTAGAGCCTGGGTTCGGACTGAAGCTTTCTTT.

The chain combines TRBV11-2 with TRBJ1-1, with D unclear. The CDR3 is 12 residues long. CDR1 and CDR2 from the germline V gene are SGHAT and FQNNGV. Trimming stripped 2 bases from V and 10 bases from J, with 11 bases between. This CDR3 is CASSLLGNVAFF. CDR3 coding DNA: TGTGCCAGCAGCTTATTGGGTAACGTAGCTTTCTTT.